These 31 T cell receptor beta chains came from one sample sequenced in a study of glioma-infiltrating T cells. TCR alpha and beta CDR3 regions were amplified from RNA using iRepertoire nested multiplex PCR. Each CDR3 protein is one row after TCRdb ran MiXCR on the multiplex PCR reads. The repertoire includes 95,000 to 150,000 distinct CDR3 sequences, approximately 25% of them detected once, and approximately 14% sits in the top ten. Sequenced material: glioma tissue, nonneoplastic brain tissue, or PBMCs (not recorded which). The receptors were sampled from a human donor with low-grade glioma or glioblastoma, undergoing nonglioma brain surgery, or in good health (not recorded which).

This clonotype was seen ten or more times. The V and J genes are TRBV4-1 and TRBJ2-1; 9 bases align to TRBD1. The CDR3 runs to 18 residues. Per the germline V gene, CDR1 is MGHRA and CDR2 is YSYEKL. J lost 5 bases, V lost 4 bases, and 15 bases had no gene match. The CDR3 is CASSPTYRGQGRHNEQFF. CDR3 bases: TGCGCCAGCAGCCCCACGTATAGGGGACAGGGTAGACACAATGAGCAGTTCTTC.

This clonotype came up many times. DNA for the CDR3: TGTGCCAGCAGTTCCTCGCGTGAGACAGCTTCTTACGAGCAGTACTTC. Translating it yields CASSSSRETASYEQYF. This chain uses TRBV28 with TRBJ2-7; tentative D call: TRBD1 (5 bases). Trimming cost V 4 bases and J 4 bases, with 20 bases left between them. CDR3 length equals 16 residues. CDR1 and CDR2 from the germline V gene are MDHEN and SYDVKM.

This clonotype was seen ten or more times. Written as DNA, the CDR3 is TGTGCCAGCAGCCCCAGGGAGACAGCCTACGAGCAGTACTTC. Translating it yields CASSPRETAYEQYF. V and J are TRBV3-1 and TRBJ2-7; D might be TRBD1 or TRBD2, each matching 5 bases. With 4 bases removed from V and 2 bases from J, the gap between germline ends came to 12 bases. CDR1 and CDR2 (germline): LGHDT, YNNKEL (reference sequence). There are 14 residues in the CDR3.

The chain joins TRBV19 to TRBJ1-5; D is ambiguous. From germline, CDR1 is LNHDA and CDR2 SQIVND (reference sequence). CDR3 size: 13 residues. Trimming pared 7 bases from V and 1 base from J, leaving 8 bases between. CDR3 in amino acids: CASTERSNQPQHF. DNA of the CDR3: TGTGCCAGTACGGAAAGGAGCAATCAGCCCCAGCATTTT.

Turning to this clonotype: A much larger clone lies one base from this, so it may be a read error. The gene calls are TRBV29-1 and TRBJ2-7, with 9 bases lining up with TRBD1. V was pared by 7 bases and J by 4 bases, with 8 bases of the junction left unmatched. The CDR3 loop spans 13 amino acids. Germline-derived CDR1 and CDR2 are SQVTM and ANQGSEA. The CDR3 protein is CSATAGQGYEQYF. The CDR3 DNA sequence: TGCAGCGCCACCGCGGGACAGGGTTACGAGCAGTACTTC.

This clonotype was observed at least ten times. The chain is built from TRBV2 and TRBJ1-5, with TRBD1 matching over 8 bases. Trimming cost V 7 bases and J 9 bases; bases outside gene matches: 8. Germline CDR1 reads SNHLY; CDR2 reads FYNNEI. The CDR3 contains 13 residues. CDR3 in DNA: TGTGCCAGCAAGAGACAGGGGACCCGGCCCCAGCATTTT. Its protein is CASKRQGTRPQHF.

This clonotype was counted at least ten times. J is TRBJ2-3 and V is TRBV6-1; D may correspond to TRBD1 or TRBD2 (6 bases each). The germline V gene encodes CDR1 MNHNS and CDR2 SASEGT. Trimming removed 7 bases at V and 4 bases at J, with 21 bases between. CDR3 size: 16 residues. CDR3 amino acids: CASKERGGTSPDTQYF. CDR3 DNA: TGTGCCAGCAAGGAGAGGGGCGGGACAAGTCCAGATACGCAGTATTTT.

The rearrangement uses TRBV5-1 and TRBJ1-4; D unresolved. Germline V gene lookup returns CDR1 SGHRS and CDR2 YFSETQ. The V end was cut by 2 bases, the J end by 7 bases, with 15 bases between. The CDR3 contains 15 residues. CDR3 amino acids: CASSFSGSIGEKLFF. CDR3 coding DNA: TGCGCCAGCAGCTTTAGTGGTTCAATTGGTGAAAAACTGTTTTTT.

This clonotype showed up many times. The chain joins TRBV19 to TRBJ1-5; D call uncertain. Trimming removed 3 bases at V and 5 bases at J, with 8 bases between. CDR3 size: 13 residues. The germline V gene has CDR1 LNHDA and CDR2 SQIVND (reference sequence). The CDR3 loop reads CASSMEFYQPQHF. The CDR3 DNA is TGTGCCAGTAGTATGGAGTTCTATCAGCCCCAGCATTTT.

This clonotype was observed many times. The rearrangement uses TRBV6-1 and TRBJ2-1; D is undetermined. With 4 bases removed from V and 0 bases from J, the gap between germline ends came to 25 bases. The length of the CDR3 is 20 residues. Germline values: CDR1 MNHNS, CDR2 SASEGT. The CDR3 loop reads CASSVRAWAGPTSSYNEQFF. For the CDR3, the DNA is TGTGCCAGCAGTGTACGAGCATGGGCAGGTCCCACAAGCTCCTACAATGAGCAGTTCTTC.

This clonotype was seen repeatedly, ten times or more. The rearrangement uses TRBV6-1 and TRBJ2-5; maybe TRBD2 (6 bases). Germline V CDR1 and CDR2: MNHNS, SASEGT. V lost 6 bases, J lost 5 bases, and 19 bases lay in between. This CDR3 contains 15 residues. The CDR3 DNA follows: TGTGCCAGCAGCCCAGACCGATCCCGGGGGGAGACCCAGTACTTC. Amino acid sequence: CASSPDRSRGETQYF.

This clonotype appeared a single time. Compared with germline, one end of the junction differs, possibly owing to a read error. V gene TRBV12-3 or TRBV12-4 combines with J gene TRBJ2-5, with D possibly TRBD1 on 6 matching bases. The length of the CDR3 is 12 residues. The CDR3 coding sequence is TGTGCCAGCAGTTTAGGGACAGAGACCCAGTGCTTC. Amino acid sequence: CASSLGTETQCF.

This clonotype occurred many times. The V call is TRBV27, the J call TRBJ1-5; D is possibly TRBD1 (5 bases). The length of the CDR3 is 13 residues. The ends were cut back, 3 bases at V and 4 bases at J, with 7 bases in the middle. Germline CDR1 reads MNHEY; CDR2 reads SMNVEV (reference sequence). Here the CDR3 reads CASSFDRNQPQHF. CDR3 DNA sequence: TGTGCCAGCAGTTTCGACAGAAATCAGCCCCAGCATTTT.

This clonotype was picked up many times. The J gene is TRBJ1-2, the V gene TRBV10-3, with 8 bases fitting TRBD1. Germline-derived CDR1 and CDR2 are ENHRY and SYGVKD. The trim removed 0 bases at V and 4 bases at J, leaving 10 bases unmatched. The CDR3 totals 17 residues. The CDR3 region has the DNA TGTGCCATCAGTGAGTCCGACCTTTGGACAGGGTCCTATGGCTACACCTTC. Amino acid sequence: CAISESDLWTGSYGYTF.

This clonotype has at least ten counts. The chain combines TRBV24-1 with TRBJ2-1, with D possibly called TRBD1 or TRBD2 (5 bases each). This CDR3 spans 12 amino acids. Germline-derived CDR1 and CDR2 are KGHDR and SFDVKD. V lost 9 bases and J 5 bases, leaving 10 bases between the germline ends. CDR3 amino acids: CATQGRNNEQFF. The CDR3 DNA is TGTGCCACCCAGGGACGTAACAATGAGCAGTTCTTC.

This clonotype was counted many times. The chain carries TRBV20-1 and TRBJ2-7, with TRBD2 matching 9 bases. CDR3 size: 14 residues. Germline values: CDR1 DFQATT, CDR2 SNEGSKA (reference sequence). V lost 6 bases and J lost 2; bases outside the gene matches: 8. The CDR3 sequence: CSAPGGRAPYEQYF. As DNA, the CDR3 is TGCAGTGCCCCCGGCGGGAGGGCCCCCTACGAGCAGTACTTC.

This clonotype was recorded many times. The V gene is TRBV6-6, the J gene TRBJ1-2, with no clear D. Per the germline V gene, CDR1 is MNHNY and CDR2 is SVGAGI (reference sequence). The V end was cut by 2 bases, the J end by 8 bases, with 18 bases between. This CDR3 has 15 amino acids. The CDR3 bases are TGTGCCAGCAGTTACAGGCTCCGACTGCCGCAGGGCTACACCTTC. Protein: CASSYRLRLPQGYTF.

This clonotype turned up a few times. This may stem from a read error, because a much larger clone lies one nucleotide away. This chain connects TRBV28 to TRBJ2-7; TRBD1 is a possible D gene (5 bases). Germline CDR1 is MDHEN and CDR2 is SYDVKM. This CDR3 has 13 residues. The CDR3 spells CVSTLGESYEQYF. The CDR3 DNA is TGTGTCAGCACCCTAGGGGAAAGTTACGAGCAGTACTTC.

This clonotype was detected once. This may be a read error: a much more frequent sequence differs by one nucleotide. J is TRBJ1-2 and V is TRBV12-3 or TRBV12-4; D not certain. The V and J ends lost 9 bases and 2 bases respectively, with 16 bases between them. This CDR3 is 14 amino acids long. The chain's CDR3 is CARRPDGHNYGYTF. In nucleotides, the CDR3 is TGTGCCAGAAGACCGGACGGTCACAACTATGGCTACACCTTC.

The chain employs TRBV7-2 and TRBJ2-3, with 11 bases lining up with TRBD2. The trim removed 5 bases at V and 1 base at J, leaving 5 bases unmatched. CDR3 size: 16 residues. Germline loops: CDR1 SGHTA, CDR2 FQGNSA. This CDR3 reads CASSPGLAVGTDTQYF. CDR3 nucleotides: TGTGCCAGCAGCCCGGGACTAGCGGTGGGCACAGATACGCAGTATTTT.

Comments on this clonotype: A read error may be the cause here, since a much bigger clone is one base away. V is TRBV7-2 and J is TRBJ2-3; no reliable D call. The CDR3 length is 14 residues. The V gene's germline CDR1 is SGHTA and CDR2 FQGNSA. The CDR3 nucleotides are TGTGCCAGCCGCTTCCACCTAAACACAGATACGCAGTATTTT. Translating gives CASRFHLNTDTQYF.

This clonotype was counted once. A read error may explain this, as a much larger clone is one base away. The chain is built from TRBV7-3 and TRBJ2-3, with 11 bases that match TRBD2. CDR1 is SGHTA and CDR2 is FQGTGA in the germline V gene. V lost 6 bases and J lost 1; bases outside the gene matches: 3. The CDR3 is 15 residues long. The CDR3 nucleotides read TGTGCCAGCAGAGATAGCGGGAGGGGCACAGATACGCAGTATTTT. It yields the protein CASRDSGRGTDTQYF.

Only one count was recorded for this clonotype. At one of its ends the junction is not consistent with the germline gene, which may arise from a read error. The CDR3 DNA reads as TGCAGCGTTGTGGCCAAGGAGCGGAAATTCACTGAAGCTCTCTTT. Amino acids: CSVVAKERKFTEALF. The rearrangement uses TRBV29-1 and TRBJ1-1; D gene ambiguous. The germline CDR1 and CDR2 sequences are SQVTM and ANQGSEA. The CDR3 runs 15 residues.

Many counts were recorded for this clonotype. The rearrangement links TRBV6-1 to TRBJ2-5, with D uncertain. This CDR3 is built from 14 residues. Per germline, CDR1 MNHNS and CDR2 SASEGT. Trimming removed 0 bases from V and 11 bases from J, with 16 bases in between. The CDR3 DNA reads TGTGCCAGCAGTGAAGCGTATTTGACCCCTTATCAGTACTTC. It codes for CASSEAYLTPYQYF.

This chain uses TRBV12-3 or TRBV12-4 with TRBJ1-4; a possible D gene is TRBD1 (6 bases). Trimming removed 5 bases from V and 3 bases from J, with 10 bases in between. This CDR3 spans 14 amino acids. The CDR3 loop reads CASSQGTSNEKLFF. In DNA, the CDR3 is TGTGCCAGCAGTCAAGGGACATCTAATGAAAAACTGTTTTTT.

This clonotype was recorded at least ten times. V and J are TRBV24-1 and TRBJ2-4; tentative D call: TRBD2 (6 bases). Germline V CDR1 and CDR2: KGHDR, SFDVKD. This CDR3 is built from 12 residues. V was pared by 7 bases and J by 10 bases, with 13 bases between. DNA for the CDR3: TGTGCCACCAGCGAGGAGGGTTCGATTCAGTACTTC. Protein: CATSEEGSIQYF.

This clonotype was seen at least ten times. The CDR3 coding sequence is TGCAGTGCTAGAGAGGGAACGGTCGGCAAGCGCTCCTACGAGCAGTACTTC. It is translated as CSAREGTVGKRSYEQYF. J is TRBJ2-7 and V is TRBV20-1; no reliable D call. Germline V gene data show CDR1 as DFQATT and CDR2 as SNEGSKA (reference sequence). Trimming left V 0 bases short and J 0 bases short, with 18 bases between. This CDR3 region has 17 residues.

In its sample, this clonotype was seen many times. The rearrangement links TRBV4-1 to TRBJ2-5, with unresolved D. Germline values: CDR1 MGHRA, CDR2 YSYEKL. This CDR3 has 14 amino acids. The germline V and J ends were trimmed by 3 bases and 1 base, with 9 bases remaining between them. The CDR3 spells CASSQLVAQETQYF. As DNA, the CDR3 is TGCGCCAGCAGCCAGTTGGTTGCCCAAGAGACCCAGTACTTC.

The chain employs TRBV12-3 or TRBV12-4 and TRBJ1-6, with no clear D. Trimming took 1 base from V and 9 from J, leaving 13 bases between them. This CDR3 region has 15 residues. For the CDR3, the DNA is TGTGCCAGCAGTTTAGACATGGGAGAAGGTTCACCCCTCCACTTT. This translates into CASSLDMGEGSPLHF.

This clonotype was counted many times. The chain recombines TRBV6-1 with TRBJ2-7, with TRBD2 identical over 7 bases. CDR1 MNHNS and CDR2 SASEGT come from the germline V gene. After removal of 6 bases from V and 0 bases from J, the junction contained 5 bases not matched to a gene. This CDR3 spans 14 amino acids. CDR3 sequence reads: CASRREFSSYEQYF. In DNA, the CDR3 is TGTGCCAGCAGGCGGGAGTTCAGCTCCTACGAGCAGTACTTC.

This clonotype has a handful of counts. This rearrangement joins TRBV29-1 to TRBJ2-1, with 8 bases lining up with TRBD2. CDR3 length: 15 amino acids. Germline CDR1 and CDR2: SQVTM and ANQGSEA. Unmatched junction bases numbered 6, after V lost 5 bases and J lost 0 bases. This CDR3 is CSVYGSGSSYNEQFF. CDR3 DNA sequence: TGCAGCGTTTACGGCAGCGGGAGCTCCTACAATGAGCAGTTCTTC.